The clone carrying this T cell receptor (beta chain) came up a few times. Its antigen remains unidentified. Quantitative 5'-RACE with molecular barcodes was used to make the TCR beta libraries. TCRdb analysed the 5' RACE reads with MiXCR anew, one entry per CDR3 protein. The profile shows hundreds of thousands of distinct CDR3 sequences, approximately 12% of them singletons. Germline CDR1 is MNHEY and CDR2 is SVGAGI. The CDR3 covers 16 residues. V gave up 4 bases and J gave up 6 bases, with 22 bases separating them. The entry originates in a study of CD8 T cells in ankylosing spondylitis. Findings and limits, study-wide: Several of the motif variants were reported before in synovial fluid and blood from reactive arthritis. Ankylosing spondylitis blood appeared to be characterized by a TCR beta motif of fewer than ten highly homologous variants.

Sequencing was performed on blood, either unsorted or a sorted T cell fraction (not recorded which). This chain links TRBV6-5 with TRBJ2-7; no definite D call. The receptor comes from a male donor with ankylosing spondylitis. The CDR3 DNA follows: TGTGCCAGCAGTTCCGACGGCGACGGCAGGTCCGCCGAGCAGTACTTC. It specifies CASSSDGDGRSAEQYF.